This passage covers 32 T cell receptor beta chains from one sample sequenced in a study of blood T cell repertoires in COVID-19. TCRdb's copy holds only in-frame clones and misses some; the assay was immunoSEQ multiplex PCR. The data show about 28,000 clones, with approximately 87% seen just once and roughly 15% held by the top ten. Sequenced material: peripheral blood. The receptors derive from a man between 65 and 85 years old with active COVID-19.

The chain links TRBV2 to TRBJ1-2; weak D call: TRBD1 (5 bases). V was clipped by 3 bases and J by 0 bases, with 11 bases between them. CDR1 SNHLY and CDR2 FYNNEI come from the germline V gene. This CDR3 region has 15 residues. The CDR3 DNA reads TGTGCCAGCAGTGACAGGGAGGGAACTAACTATGGCTACACCTTC. Translating gives CASSDREGTNYGYTF.

The J gene is TRBJ2-7, the V gene TRBV3-1 (or the pseudogene TRBV3-2); 10 nucleotides align to TRBD1. Trimming cost V 2 bases and J 2 bases; bases outside gene matches: 6. CDR3 length: 16 amino acids. The germline gives CDR1 LGHDT, CDR2 YNNKEL (reference sequence). In nucleotides, the CDR3 is TGTGCCAGCAGCCAACCCGGGACAGGGGCGACCTACGAGCAGTACTTC. Protein: CASSQPGTGATYEQYF.

The rearrangement links TRBV7-2 to TRBJ1-2; tentatively, D is TRBD1 (6 bases). The V end lost 0 bases, the J end lost 8 bases, and 13 bases lay between the germline ends. The CDR3 contains 14 residues. The germline gives CDR1 SGHTA, CDR2 FQGNSA. For the CDR3, the DNA is TGTGCCAGCAGCTTAGCGACACAGGGTAAGGGCTACACCTTC. Translating gives CASSLATQGKGYTF.

This chain links TRBV6-5 with TRBJ2-7; D not certain. Germline V gene lookup returns CDR1 MNHEY and CDR2 SVGAGI. V lost 6 bases and J 4 bases, leaving 13 bases between the germline ends. The CDR3 totals 13 residues. This CDR3 reads CASSRSERYEQYF. Written as DNA, the CDR3 is TGTGCCAGCAGCCGCTCGGAGCGTTACGAGCAGTACTTC.

The chain recombines TRBV6-2 or TRBV6-3 with TRBJ2-7; 7 bases agree with TRBD1. This CDR3 spans 14 amino acids. V dropped 4 bases and J dropped 2; count of bases not matched to a gene: 5. CDR1 MNHEY and CDR2 SVGEGT come from the germline V gene. The CDR3 DNA is TGTGCCAGCAGTTCATCGCAGGGGGCCTACGAGCAGTACTTC. Translating it yields CASSSSQGAYEQYF.

This sequence joins TRBV6-5 and TRBJ2-6; 8 bases fit TRBD1. The V gene end was trimmed by 2 bases and the J gene end by 8 bases; junction bases not matched to a gene: 5. The CDR3 runs 15 residues. Germline CDR1 reads MNHEY; CDR2 reads SVGAGI. The CDR3 DNA reads TGTGCCAGCAGTTACCAAGGACAGGGTCCCAACGTCCTGACTTTC. It translates to CASSYQGQGPNVLTF.

The chain's CDR3 is CASSLREGVAYEQYF. DNA for the CDR3: TGTGCCAGCAGCTTACGGGAGGGGGTAGCCTACGAGCAGTACTTC. The V call is TRBV7-6, the J call TRBJ2-7; TRBD2 aligns across 8 bases. Germline values: CDR1 SGHVS, CDR2 FNYEAQ. This CDR3 has 15 amino acids. The V gene end was trimmed by 2 bases and the J gene end by 2 bases; junction bases not matched to a gene: 5.

The chain has TRBV18 and TRBJ2-3, with D tentatively TRBD2 (7 bases). The CDR3 has 16 residues. V lost 0 bases, J lost 2 bases, and 12 bases lay in between. Germline V gene lookup returns CDR1 KGHSH and CDR2 LQKENI. CDR3 sequence (DNA): TGTGCCAGCTCACCACCGGCGGGGGCTTCCACAGATACGCAGTATTTT. This codes for CASSPPAGASTDTQYF.

The gene calls are TRBV28 and TRBJ1-1; no clear D. Trimming took off 3 bases at V and 1 base at J, with 6 bases between the two ends. The CDR3 spans 13 residues. The germline V gene encodes CDR1 MDHEN and CDR2 SYDVKM. In DNA form, the CDR3 reads TGTGCCAGCAGTTTGGGCAGGAACACTGAAGCTTTCTTT. This codes for CASSLGRNTEAFF.

This sequence joins TRBV19 and TRBJ1-1, with D possibly being TRBD1 (5 bases). The CDR3 loop spans 15 amino acids. From germline, CDR1 is LNHDA and CDR2 SQIVND (reference sequence). The germline V and J ends were trimmed by 7 bases and 4 bases, with 19 bases remaining between them. CDR3 nucleotides: TGTGCCAGTAAGAGTGCGACGTCGGGGGGCACTGAAGCTTTCTTT. It translates to CASKSATSGGTEAFF.

This clone was recorded a few times. The V and J genes are TRBV19 and TRBJ2-7, with 11 positions matching TRBD1. The CDR3 length is 15 residues. V dropped 4 bases and J dropped 5; count of bases not matched to a gene: 7. Looked up from germline, CDR1 is LNHDA and CDR2 is SQIVND (reference sequence). In nucleotides, the CDR3 is TGTGCCAGTAGTAGGCGGACAGGGGGCTCAGACGAGCAGTACTTC. Translation: CASSRRTGGSDEQYF.

The chain is built from TRBV6-5 and TRBJ2-1; D is ambiguous. Trimming pared 3 bases from V and 5 bases from J, leaving 8 bases between. This CDR3 has 13 residues. Germline CDR1 MNHEY, CDR2 SVGAGI. The CDR3 loop is CASSYEVDNEQFF. The DNA of the CDR3 is TGTGCCAGCAGTTATGAGGTTGACAATGAGCAGTTCTTC.

The chain combines TRBV5-1 with TRBJ1-5, with a possible D match to TRBD1 (6 bases). The CDR3 is 14 residues long. V was trimmed by 5 bases and J by 0 bases, leaving 9 bases between them. Germline CDR1 is SGHRS and CDR2 is YFSETQ. The CDR3 sequence: CASRLDSSNQPQHF. CDR3 DNA sequence: TGCGCCAGCAGGCTGGACAGTAGCAATCAGCCCCAGCATTTT. Full variable domain (remainder filled in from reference TRBV5-1 and TRBJ1-5): KAGVTQTPRYLIKTRGQQVTLSCSPISGHRSVSWYQQTPGQGLQFLFEYFSETQRNKGNFPGRFSGRQFSNSRSEMNVSTLELGDSALYLCASRLDSSNQPQHFGDGTRLSIL.

This chain joins TRBV3-1 (or the pseudogene TRBV3-2) and TRBJ2-7; 7 nucleotides align to TRBD2. This CDR3 is 16 amino acids long. CDR1 and CDR2 from the germline V gene are LGHDT and YNNKEL (reference sequence). V lost 1 base and J lost 5; bases outside the gene matches: 11. The DNA of the CDR3 is TGTGCCAGCAGCCAAGCAGGAGGGAGGGCAGTCAACGAGCAGTACTTC. It encodes CASSQAGGRAVNEQYF.

The chain recombines TRBV7-2 with TRBJ2-5; 7 nucleotides match TRBD2. The ends lost 5 bases at V and 4 bases at J; junction bases unmatched: 13. The CDR3 totals 16 residues. The V gene's germline CDR1 is SGHTA and CDR2 FQGNSA. This CDR3 is CASSPSPGLSVETQYF. In nucleotides, the CDR3 is TGTGCCAGCAGCCCAAGTCCGGGACTATCGGTAGAGACCCAGTACTTC.

Only a few counts were recorded for this clone. The chain is built from TRBV4-1 and TRBJ2-7, with 8 positions matching TRBD1. The CDR3 has 14 amino acids. Germline CDR1 MGHRA, CDR2 YSYEKL. With V trimmed by 4 bases and J by 3 bases, 5 bases remained unmatched. CDR3 bases: TGCGCCAGCAGCCCGGACAGGGCAGTCTACGAGCAGTACTTC. Protein product: CASSPDRAVYEQYF.

V is TRBV6-4 and J is TRBJ1-1; D is ambiguous. The CDR3 is 13 residues long. Germline CDR1 is MRHNA and CDR2 is SNTAGT. The V end lost 5 bases, the J end lost 1 base, and 8 bases lay between the germline ends. The CDR3 is CASSREPNTEAFF. The CDR3 DNA is TGTGCCAGCAGTCGGGAGCCGAACACTGAAGCTTTCTTT.

The chain uses TRBV5-6 and TRBJ1-5; D is unclear. Trimming shortened V by 4 bases and J by 0 bases, and 11 bases separated the two germline ends. CDR1 and CDR2 (germline): SGHDT, YYEEEE. This CDR3 has 15 amino acids. The CDR3 DNA reads as TGTGCCAGCAGCCGAGGGAAGTCTAGCAATCAGCCCCAGCATTTT. It specifies CASSRGKSSNQPQHF.

V gene TRBV27 combines with J gene TRBJ1-6; TRBD1 is a possible D gene (6 bases). The germline V and J ends were trimmed by 6 bases and 6 bases, with 18 bases remaining between them. In germline, CDR1 is MNHEY, CDR2 SMNVEV (reference sequence). This CDR3 region has 16 residues. The chain's CDR3 is CASSFGQFGSNSPLHF. The CDR3 DNA follows: TGTGCCAGCAGCTTCGGACAGTTCGGAAGTAATTCACCCCTCCACTTT.

CDR3: CASSTRVGVNTQYF. The CDR3 DNA reads as TGTGCCAGCAGCACACGTGTGGGAGTGAATACGCAGTATTTT. The chain uses TRBV5-4 and TRBJ2-3; possibly TRBD2 for D (5 bases). Germline V gene sequence: CDR1 SGHNT, CDR2 YYREEE (reference sequence). V lost 4 bases and J 7 bases, leaving 16 bases between the germline ends. The CDR3 contains 14 residues.

This sequence joins TRBV7-5 and TRBJ2-5; the table's D call TRBD2 went unverified against the DNA. TRBV7-5 is a pseudogene locus. CDR3 length equals 16 residues. CDR3 in amino acids: CVRSLVVGLGGETQYF. The CDR3 bases are TGTGTCAGAAGCTTAGTTGTGGGGCTGGGGGGAGAGACCCAGTACTTC.

This clone appeared a single time. The chain recombines TRBV19 with TRBJ2-2; 8 nucleotides agree with TRBD2. Germline assignment: CDR1 LNHDA and CDR2 SQIVND (reference sequence). V dropped 7 bases and J dropped 4; count of bases not matched to a gene: 14. The CDR3 has 17 residues. The CDR3 loop reads CASTKLGRGAATGELFF. The CDR3, as DNA: TGTGCCAGTACTAAACTAGGGCGGGGGGCCGCCACCGGGGAGCTGTTTTTT.

The CDR3, as DNA: TGTGCCAGTAGTATAGATCGGAGGGGAGTCGGTGGCTACACCTTC. Protein product: CASSIDRRGVGGYTF. The chain links TRBV19 to TRBJ1-2; weak D call: TRBD1 (5 bases). This CDR3 region has 15 residues. Germline loops: CDR1 LNHDA, CDR2 SQIVND (reference sequence). With 0 bases removed from V and 7 bases from J, the gap between germline ends came to 15 bases. Filled out from reference TRBV19 and TRBJ1-2, the complete variable domain reads DGGITQSPKYLFRKEGQNVTLSCEQNLNHDAMYWYRQDPGQGLRLIYYSQIVNDFQKGDIAEGYSVSREKKESFPLTVTSAQKNPTAFYLCASSIDRRGVGGYTFGSGTRLTVV.

V usage is TRBV7-2 and J usage is TRBJ2-2, with D possibly TRBD1 on 6 matching bases. This CDR3 region has 13 residues. Germline CDR1 is SGHTA and CDR2 is FQGNSA. V lost 5 bases, J lost 8 bases, and 12 bases lay in between. CDR3 in amino acids: CASSPTGIGELFF. The DNA of the CDR3 is TGTGCCAGCAGCCCTACAGGGATAGGGGAGCTGTTTTTT. Full variable domain (outside the CDR3, taken from reference TRBV7-2 and TRBJ2-2): GAGVSQSPSNKVTEKGKDVELRCDPISGHTALYWYRQSLGQGLEFLIYFQGNSAPDKSGLPSDRFSAERTGGSVSTLTIQRTQQEDSAVYLCASSPTGIGELFFGEGSRLTVL.

This clone appeared a single time. J is TRBJ1-1 and V is TRBV5-1, with D unclear. Germline loops: CDR1 SGHRS, CDR2 YFSETQ. With 4 bases removed from V and 0 bases from J, the gap between germline ends came to 7 bases. The CDR3 runs 13 residues. The CDR3 sequence: CASSPVMNTEAFF. CDR3 nucleotides: TGCGCCAGCAGCCCAGTCATGAACACTGAAGCTTTCTTT.

This chain connects TRBV5-4 to TRBJ2-2; 8 nucleotides agree with TRBD2. Germline V gene data show CDR1 as SGHNT and CDR2 as YYREEE (reference sequence). Unmatched junction bases numbered 4, after V lost 3 bases and J lost 0 bases. The length of the CDR3 is 16 residues. The CDR3 nucleotides are TGTGCCAGCAGCTCTGGCGGGGGGACGAACACCGGGGAGCTGTTTTTT. Its translation: CASSSGGGTNTGELFF.

This clone was detected once. The V call is TRBV6-5, the J call TRBJ2-7, with 11 bases aligning to TRBD2. CDR1 and CDR2 (germline): MNHEY, SVGAGI. The CDR3 is 15 residues long. The J segment lost 2 bases and the V segment lost 2 bases, leaving 2 bases of the junction unmatched. Here the CDR3 reads CASSYGTSGTYEQYF. The CDR3 DNA reads as TGTGCCAGCAGTTACGGGACTAGCGGTACCTACGAGCAGTACTTC.

This chain joins TRBV7-9 and TRBJ1-1; 7 bases line up with TRBD1. The CDR3 is made up of 14 amino acids. Per the germline V gene, CDR1 is SEHNR and CDR2 is FQNEAQ (reference sequence). J was trimmed by 5 bases and V by 5 bases; bases with no gene match: 8. The CDR3 is CASSRVTGWTEAFF. CDR3 in DNA: TGTGCCAGCAGCCGCGTGACAGGGTGGACTGAAGCTTTCTTT. The full variable domain, rest sourced from reference TRBV7-9 and TRBJ1-1, is DTGVSQNPRHKITKRGQNVTFRCDPISEHNRLYWYRQTLGQGPEFLTYFQNEAQLEKSRLLSDRFSAERPKGSFSTLEIQRTEQGDSAMYLCASSRVTGWTEAFFGQGTRLTVV.

This chain links TRBV6-5 with TRBJ1-1; 7 bases are a match to TRBD1. V dropped 5 bases and J dropped 5; count of bases not matched to a gene: 11. This CDR3 spans 15 amino acids. Germline CDR1 and CDR2: MNHEY and SVGAGI. This CDR3 is CASSTTGARRTEAFF. The CDR3 DNA sequence: TGTGCCAGCAGTACCACAGGGGCCAGGAGGACTGAAGCTTTCTTT.

V gene TRBV28 combines with J gene TRBJ2-1, with TRBD2 as a possible D gene (7 bases). Per the germline V gene, CDR1 is MDHEN and CDR2 is SYDVKM. The CDR3 totals 17 residues. V dropped 5 bases and J dropped 0 bases, with 17 bases sitting between them. This CDR3 is CASSRRGAGSSYNEQFF. In DNA form, the CDR3 reads TGTGCCAGCAGTCGCCGGGGGGCGGGGAGCTCCTACAATGAGCAGTTCTTC.

The chain recombines TRBV30 with TRBJ2-1; D gene uncertain. Germline assignment: CDR1 GTSNPN and CDR2 SVGIG (reference sequence). This CDR3 comprises 14 residues. The germline V and J ends were trimmed by 0 bases and 0 bases, with 6 bases remaining between them. CDR3 sequence: CAWSVSSSYNEQFF. The CDR3 DNA follows: TGTGCCTGGAGTGTATCATCCTCCTACAATGAGCAGTTCTTC.

This sequence joins TRBV18 and TRBJ1-3, with 7 nucleotides matching TRBD1. The CDR3 has 16 residues. Germline-derived CDR1 and CDR2 are KGHSH and LQKENI. V shed 6 bases and J 4 bases; nucleotides not matched to a gene: 12. CDR3 in amino acids: CASSTTGPRLGNTIYF. DNA for the CDR3: TGTGCCAGCTCGACGACAGGGCCCCGGCTCGGAAACACCATATATTTT.